The rows below give T cell receptor beta chains drawn from one sample of a study of blood T cell repertoires in COVID-19. The repertoire was sequenced with immunoSEQ multiplex PCR; TCRdb's copy has only in-frame clones and lacks some. The sample has some 66,000 clones, approximately 87% seen once. Sequenced sample: peripheral blood. The receptors come from a woman aged 60-75 years with acute or convalescent COVID-19. The CDR3 runs from the conserved cysteine through the conserved F or W. D genes are given only for firm matches. Clone size is given for some rows only: seen once, a few or many times, or a class if the clone is expanded.

V,size,D,J,DNA,CDR3
TRBV2,.,TRBD2,TRBJ2-3,TGTGCCAGCAGTTCTCCGGGAGGTACGCAGTATTTT,CASSSPGGTQYF
TRBV6-2/TRBV6-3,.,TRBD1,TRBJ1-2,TGTGCCAGCAGTTACACTCGACAGGGACTCGGCTATGGCTACACCTTC,CASSYTRQGLGYGYTF
TRBV15,.,.,TRBJ1-6,TGTGCCACCAGCAGAGAGGGGGCATTTTCACCCCTCCACTTT,CATSREGAFSPLHF
TRBV19,.,.,TRBJ1-2,TGTGCCAGTAAAGAGCAGGGGCACTATGGCTACACCTTC,CASKEQGHYGYTF
TRBV29-1,.,TRBD2,TRBJ2-5,TGCAGCGTTGAGAGAAGTAGCGGGACGAGGGAGACCCAGTACTTC,CSVERSSGTRETQYF
TRBV6-2/TRBV6-3,few,.,TRBJ2-3,TGTGCCAGCAGTTTCGGTGGGAGACGGACAGATACGCAGTATTTT,CASSFGGRRTDTQYF
TRBV28,.,.,TRBJ1-1,TGTGCCAGCACCTCCCCCCCAATGGGGCACACTGAAGCTTTCTTT,CASTSPPMGHTEAFF
TRBV18,.,.,TRBJ2-5,TGTGCCAGCTCACCCTCCTTGGCGGGGCACCAAGAGACCCAGTACTTC,CASSPSLAGHQETQYF
TRBV28,.,TRBD1,TRBJ1-3,TGTGCCAGCAGCCAGGGGGCTGGAAACACCATATATTTT,CASSQGAGNTIYF
TRBV27,few,.,TRBJ2-3,TGTGCCAGCAGTTCTGCCCTAGGGGCAGATACGCAGTATTTT,CASSSALGADTQYF
TRBV7-8,once,TRBD1,TRBJ2-6,TGTGCCAGCAGACCCGCGGGACAGGGCCTCTCTGGGGCCAACGTCCTGACTTTC,CASRPAGQGLSGANVLTF
TRBV27,.,.,TRBJ1-2,TGTGCCAGCAGTAGATCCGGGGAGCATGGCTACACCTTC,CASSRSGEHGYTF
TRBV19,.,.,TRBJ2-1,TGTGCCAGTAGTATAGTTGAGGGTTATGAGCAGTTCTTC,CASSIVEGYEQFF
TRBV5-4,.,TRBD1,TRBJ2-4,TGTGCCAGCAGCTTGGAAGCAGGACAGGGGGACATTCAGTACTTC,CASSLEAGQGDIQYF
TRBV7-9,.,TRBD2,TRBJ2-5,TGTGCCAGCAGTCTAGGACTAGCGGGGGGGTCCGCGGAGACCCAGTACTTC,CASSLGLAGGSAETQYF
TRBV6-5,.,.,TRBJ1-2,TGTGCCAGCAGTCCTTCTGCGGGGGGAACTGGCTACACCTTC,CASSPSAGGTGYTF